The 26 T cell receptor beta chains below come from one sample, sequenced in a study of circulating and synovial CD4+ cells in juvenile arthritis. Produced via immunoSEQ multiplex PCR; TCRdb's table is partial and in-frame only. The sample lists over 30,000 clones, over 90% occurring once. Sequencing input: CD4+ T cells from blood. These receptors all stem from a human donor with juvenile idiopathic arthritis.

This chain uses TRBV10-3 with TRBJ2-1, with 10 bases that match TRBD2. With V trimmed by 8 bases and J by 4 bases, 14 bases remained unmatched. Germline V gene data show CDR1 as ENHRY and CDR2 as SYGVKD. The CDR3 is 17 residues long. The CDR3 region has the DNA TGTGCCATCTCCAGGAGTCCTCTAGCGGGGGATTACAATGAGCAGTTCTTC. This translates into CAISRSPLAGDYNEQFF.

This chain links TRBV30 with TRBJ1-6, with 9 nucleotides matching TRBD1. With V trimmed by 3 bases and J by 12 bases, 12 bases remained unmatched. The length of the CDR3 is 15 residues. Germline V lookup: CDR1 GTSNPN, CDR2 SVGIG (reference sequence). The CDR3: CAWSPMGGQGLPLHF. The CDR3, as DNA: TGTGCCTGGAGCCCCATGGGGGGACAGGGATTACCCCTCCACTTT.

CDR3 coding DNA: TGTGCCAGCAGCTTAGGGTGGGCCGGATCGAACGGGGAGCTGTTTTTT. This translates into CASSLGWAGSNGELFF. The chain is built from TRBV11-2 and TRBJ2-2; D gene unclear. The CDR3 contains 16 residues. Germline-derived CDR1 and CDR2 are SGHAT and FQNNGV. Between the trimmed V and J ends, which lost 1 base and 7 bases, there was a span of 16 bases.

V is TRBV5-1 and J is TRBJ2-3, with TRBD2 identical over 11 bases. The CDR3 length is 15 residues. Germline V gene data show CDR1 as SGHRS and CDR2 as YFSETQ. Germline trimming cut 7 bases from V and 0 bases from J; bases unmatched to any gene: 4. CDR3 sequence reads: CASGGLAESTDTQYF. The CDR3 nucleotides read TGCGCCAGCGGGGGACTAGCGGAGAGCACAGATACGCAGTATTTT.

V is TRBV7-9 and J is TRBJ2-7; D not certain. V was clipped by 3 bases and J by 0 bases, with 12 bases between them. The CDR3 consists of 15 residues. Germline CDR1 reads SEHNR; CDR2 reads FQNEAQ (reference sequence). DNA for the CDR3: TGTGCCAGCAGCTTGGTAACTTCGAGCTCCTACGAGCAGTACTTC. Protein: CASSLVTSSSYEQYF.

The chain is built from TRBV11-2 and TRBJ2-7; a possible D gene is TRBD1 (6 bases). V was cut by 1 base and J by 4 bases, with 14 bases left in between. The CDR3 loop spans 15 amino acids. Germline V gives CDR1 SGHAT, CDR2 FQNNGV. The CDR3 DNA is TGTGCCAGCAGCTTAGTTGGGGCAGGGGAATACGAGCAGTACTTC. As protein: CASSLVGAGEYEQYF.

The table lists this clone with a count of one. This chain links TRBV29-1 with TRBJ1-1; unclear D gene. The CDR3 runs to 15 residues. The germline V gene encodes CDR1 SQVTM and CDR2 ANQGSEA. The ends were cut back, 6 bases at V and 1 base at J, with 18 bases in the middle. CDR3 sequence: CSVATRVARNTEAFF. CDR3 nucleotides: TGCAGCGTCGCCACGCGGGTCGCGAGGAACACTGAAGCTTTCTTT.

Here the CDR3 reads CASSDQTGLNTEAFF. DNA of the CDR3: TGTGCCAGCAGCGATCAGACAGGATTGAACACTGAAGCTTTCTTT. The J gene is TRBJ1-1, the V gene TRBV9, with a tentative D call TRBD1 (6 bases). Germline V gene sequence: CDR1 SGDLS, CDR2 YYNGEE. Trimming left V 3 bases short and J 0 bases short, with 12 bases between. The CDR3 runs 15 residues.

The chain has TRBV7-2 and TRBJ1-4, with a tentative D call TRBD1 (5 bases). Trimming removed 4 bases at V and 6 bases at J, with 18 bases between. The germline V gene encodes CDR1 SGHTA and CDR2 FQGNSA. CDR3 size: 16 residues. CDR3 sequence (DNA): TGTGCCAGCAGCTCCCCCGGGGGACCAGGCGATGAAAAACTGTTTTTT. It translates to CASSSPGGPGDEKLFF. Drawing the rest from reference TRBV7-2 and TRBJ1-4, the complete variable domain is GAGVSQSPSNKVTEKGKDVELRCDPISGHTALYWYRQSLGQGLEFLIYFQGNSAPDKSGLPSDRFSAERTGGSVSTLTIQRTQQEDSAVYLCASSSPGGPGDEKLFFGSGTQLSVL.

J is TRBJ2-3 and V is TRBV4-1; the match to TRBD2 covers 7 bases. J lost 3 bases, V lost 3 bases, and 9 bases had no gene match. In germline, CDR1 is MGHRA, CDR2 YSYEKL. The CDR3 has 16 residues. The CDR3 is CASSHDSSGSTDTQYF. The CDR3 DNA reads as TGCGCCAGCAGCCATGACTCTAGCGGATCGACAGATACGCAGTATTTT.

The CDR3 here is CASRPGTGRYNEQFF. The CDR3 DNA is TGTGCCAGCAGGCCCGGGACAGGCAGATACAATGAGCAGTTCTTC. The chain combines TRBV2 with TRBJ2-1; 8 nucleotides match TRBD1. The length of the CDR3 is 15 residues. V lost 6 bases to trimming and J lost 4 bases; unmatched junction nucleotides: 8. In germline, CDR1 is SNHLY, CDR2 FYNNEI.

The V gene is TRBV6-6, the J gene TRBJ1-5; TRBD1 agrees at 7 bases. The CDR3 runs to 16 residues. The V and J ends lost 4 bases and 4 bases, in that order; junction bases with no gene match: 10. Germline V lookup: CDR1 MNHNY, CDR2 SVGAGI (reference sequence). The CDR3 DNA is TGTGCCAGCAGTTTCACGACAGGGACCCTGAATCAGCCCCAGCATTTT. Protein product: CASSFTTGTLNQPQHF.

The chain joins TRBV2 to TRBJ2-5; a weak D match, TRBD1 (6 bases). TRBJ2-7 matches the DNA end more closely, so the J call is doubtful. This CDR3 has 13 residues. Germline-derived CDR1 and CDR2 are SNHLY and FYNNEI. CDR3 sequence (DNA): TGTGCCAGCACACTCCAGGAACAGGGCGAGCAGTACTTC. As protein: CASTLQEQGEQYF.

V usage is TRBV6-5 and J usage is TRBJ2-4; 7 positions agree with TRBD1. The junction had 7 bases not matched to a gene; V was cut back by 5 bases and J by 9 bases. The CDR3 spans 13 residues. The V gene's germline CDR1 is MNHEY and CDR2 SVGAGI. Here the CDR3 DNA reads TGTGCCAGCAGTCTACAGGGACAGAGCATTCAGTACTTC. This translates into CASSLQGQSIQYF.

Here the CDR3 reads CASSVGDRGRTDTQYF. The CDR3, as DNA: TGTGCCAGCAGCGTTGGGGACAGGGGAAGAACAGATACGCAGTATTTT. V is TRBV9 and J is TRBJ2-3, with TRBD1 matching 10 bases. Germline assignment: CDR1 SGDLS and CDR2 YYNGEE. V lost 2 bases to trimming and J lost 3 bases; unmatched junction nucleotides: 6. CDR3 size: 16 residues.

V usage is TRBV11-2 and J usage is TRBJ2-7; TRBD1 is a possible D gene (6 bases). Trimming removed 5 bases from V and 0 bases from J, with 14 bases in between. Germline loops: CDR1 SGHAT, CDR2 FQNNGV. CDR3 length: 15 residues. This chain's CDR3 is CASSDRLLSSYEQYF. The DNA of the CDR3 is TGTGCCAGCAGCGACAGGTTACTCAGCTCCTACGAGCAGTACTTC. Drawing the rest from reference TRBV11-2 and TRBJ2-7, the complete variable domain is EAGVAQSPRYKIIEKRQSVAFWCNPISGHATLYWYQQILGQGPKLLIQFQNNGVVDDSQLPKDRFSAERLKGVDSTLKIQPAKLEDSAVYLCASSDRLLSSYEQYFGPGTRLTVT.

This clone has just one count. V and J are TRBV6-6 and TRBJ2-7; 9 bases are a match to TRBD1. The junction had 5 bases not matched to a gene; V was cut back by 2 bases and J by 3 bases. Germline CDR1 is MNHNY and CDR2 is SVGAGI (reference sequence). The CDR3 extends over 15 amino acids. The CDR3 DNA reads as TGTGCCAGCAGTTACGGACAGGGGTTCAGCTACGAGCAGTACTTC. Protein: CASSYGQGFSYEQYF.

The rearrangement uses TRBV4-3 and TRBJ2-3; a weak D match, TRBD2 (6 bases). Between the trimmed V and J ends, which lost 5 bases and 3 bases, there was a span of 18 bases. Germline CDR1 LGHNA, CDR2 YSLEER. The CDR3 is 16 residues long. CDR3 nucleotide sequence: TGCGCCAGCAGCTCAAATTGGGTAGCGGTGACAGATACGCAGTATTTT. It specifies CASSSNWVAVTDTQYF.

The chain employs TRBV18 and TRBJ2-7; possibly TRBD2 for D (5 bases). The CDR3 length is 16 residues. V was pared by 6 bases and J by 0 bases, with 18 bases between. Germline V CDR1 and CDR2: KGHSH, LQKENI. CDR3 in amino acids: CASSRRSAGSSYEQYF. The CDR3, as DNA: TGTGCCAGCTCCCGTCGTTCGGCGGGTAGCTCCTACGAGCAGTACTTC.

The rearrangement joins TRBV9 to TRBJ2-5; TRBD2 is a possible D gene (5 bases). V gave up 0 bases and J gave up 5 bases, with 17 bases separating them. In germline, CDR1 is SGDLS, CDR2 YYNGEE. CDR3 length: 16 residues. CDR3 region: CASSVGGGRGFETQYF. CDR3 nucleotide sequence: TGTGCCAGCAGCGTAGGGGGTGGGAGAGGCTTTGAGACCCAGTACTTC.

This clone came up a few times. The genes are TRBV19 and TRBJ1-4; D call uncertain. This CDR3 has 13 amino acids. Germline CDR1 reads LNHDA; CDR2 reads SQIVND (reference sequence). V shed 7 bases and J shed 0 bases, with 6 bases lying between them. The CDR3 bases are TGTGCCAGTACAGGTGCAACTAATGAAAAACTGTTTTTT. Its protein is CASTGATNEKLFF.

The V call is TRBV11-3, the J call TRBJ1-2; weak D call: TRBD1 (6 bases). Germline assignment: CDR1 SGHNT and CDR2 YENEEA. V lost 3 bases and J lost 6, with 11 bases in between. The CDR3 totals 13 residues. This CDR3 reads CASSFAGADGYTF. The DNA for the CDR3 is TGTGCCAGCAGCTTTGCAGGGGCGGATGGCTACACCTTC.

The J gene is TRBJ2-7, the V gene TRBV5-6; 7 nucleotides align to TRBD1. CDR3 length equals 15 residues. V was clipped by 0 bases and J by 2 bases; unmatched bases: 5. CDR1 SGHDT and CDR2 YYEEEE come from the germline V gene. The CDR3 loop is CASSLVATGTYEQYF. The CDR3 DNA sequence: TGTGCCAGCAGCTTGGTTGCGACAGGGACCTACGAGCAGTACTTC.

The V call is TRBV5-6, the J call TRBJ2-5; 11 bases match TRBD2. V was clipped by 3 bases and J by 5 bases; unmatched bases: 3. Germline V gene data show CDR1 as SGHDT and CDR2 as YYEEEE. The CDR3 consists of 14 residues. This chain's CDR3 is CASSSTSGIETQYF. CDR3 bases: TGTGCCAGCAGCTCGACTAGCGGGATTGAGACCCAGTACTTC.

The rearrangement joins TRBV15 to TRBJ1-1; no firm D call. Germline lookup yields CDR1 LNHNV and CDR2 YYDKDF (reference sequence). The CDR3 totals 15 residues. Trimming cost V 5 bases and J 3 bases, with 16 bases left between them. The CDR3 reads CATSPYRGRDTEAFF. CDR3 coding DNA: TGTGCCACCAGCCCTTACCGGGGAAGGGACACTGAAGCTTTCTTT.

The chain combines TRBV6-5 with TRBJ2-7, with 7 bases that match TRBD1. Germline trimming cut 5 bases from V and 5 bases from J; bases unmatched to any gene: 9. The germline gives CDR1 MNHEY, CDR2 SVGAGI. The CDR3 contains 14 residues. The CDR3 region is CASSPQGVSNEQYF. The CDR3 DNA sequence: TGTGCCAGCAGTCCCCAGGGGGTAAGCAACGAGCAGTACTTC.